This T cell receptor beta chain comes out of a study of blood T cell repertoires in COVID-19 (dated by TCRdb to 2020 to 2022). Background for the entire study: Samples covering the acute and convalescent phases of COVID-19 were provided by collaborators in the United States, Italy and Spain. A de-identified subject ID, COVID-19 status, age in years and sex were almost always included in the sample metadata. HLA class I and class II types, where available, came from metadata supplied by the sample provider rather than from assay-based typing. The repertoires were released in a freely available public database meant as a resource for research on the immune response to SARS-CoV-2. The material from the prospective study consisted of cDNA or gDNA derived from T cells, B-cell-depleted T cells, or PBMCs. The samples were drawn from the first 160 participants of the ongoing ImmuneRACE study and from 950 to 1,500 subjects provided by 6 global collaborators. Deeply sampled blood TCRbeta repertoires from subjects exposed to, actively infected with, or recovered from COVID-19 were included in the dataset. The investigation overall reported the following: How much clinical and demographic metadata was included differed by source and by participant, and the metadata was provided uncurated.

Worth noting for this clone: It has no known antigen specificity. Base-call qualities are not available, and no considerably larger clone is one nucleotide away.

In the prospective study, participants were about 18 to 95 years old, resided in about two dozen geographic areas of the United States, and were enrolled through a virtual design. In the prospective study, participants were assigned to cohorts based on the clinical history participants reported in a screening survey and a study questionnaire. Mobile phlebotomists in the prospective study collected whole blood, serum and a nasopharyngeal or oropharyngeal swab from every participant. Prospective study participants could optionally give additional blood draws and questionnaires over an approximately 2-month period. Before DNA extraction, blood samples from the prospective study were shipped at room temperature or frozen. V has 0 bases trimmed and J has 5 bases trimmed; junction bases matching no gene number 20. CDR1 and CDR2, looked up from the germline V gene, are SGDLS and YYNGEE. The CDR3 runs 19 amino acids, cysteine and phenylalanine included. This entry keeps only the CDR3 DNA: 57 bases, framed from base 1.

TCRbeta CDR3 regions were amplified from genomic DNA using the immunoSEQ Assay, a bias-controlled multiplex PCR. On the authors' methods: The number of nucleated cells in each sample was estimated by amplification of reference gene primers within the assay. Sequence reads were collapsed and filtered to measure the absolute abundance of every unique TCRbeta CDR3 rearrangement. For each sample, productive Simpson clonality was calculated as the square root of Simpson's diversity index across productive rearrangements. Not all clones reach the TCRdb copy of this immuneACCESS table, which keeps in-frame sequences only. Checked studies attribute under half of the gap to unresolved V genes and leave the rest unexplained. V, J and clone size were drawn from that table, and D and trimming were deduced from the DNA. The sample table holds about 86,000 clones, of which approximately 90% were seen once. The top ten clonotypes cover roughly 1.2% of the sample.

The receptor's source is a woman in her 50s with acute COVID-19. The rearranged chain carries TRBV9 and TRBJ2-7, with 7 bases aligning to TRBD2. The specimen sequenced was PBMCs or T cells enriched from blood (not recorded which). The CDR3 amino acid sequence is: CASSVDLFRGDGRRHEQYF. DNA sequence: TGTGCCAGCAGCGTAGATCTGTTTCGGGGGGACGGAAGACGTCACGAGCAGTACTTC. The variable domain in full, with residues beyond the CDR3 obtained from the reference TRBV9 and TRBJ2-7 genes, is DSGVTQTPKHLITATGQRVTLRCSPRSGDLSVYWYQQSLDQGLQFLIQYYNGEERAKGNILERFSAQQFPDLHSELNLSSLELGDSALYFCASSVDLFRGDGRRHEQYFGPGTRLTVT.